This TCR beta chain was recorded in a study of T-cell reconstitution after alpha-beta-depleted transplantation in children. The CDR3 totals 17 residues. The germline CDR1 and CDR2 sequences are MNHEY and SMNVEV (reference sequence). Trimming cost V 1 base and J 4 bases, with 16 bases left between them. Construction of the TCRbeta library involved unique molecular identifiers. TCRdb processed the PCR reads anew with MiXCR; each CDR3 protein has one entry. The sample consists of approximately 640,000 distinct CDR3 sequences, 16% of them appearing once. This clonotype was seen only a few times. The rearrangement uses TRBV27 and TRBJ2-2, with TRBD2 as a possible D gene (6 bases). The TCR comes from a human donor who donated a stem cell graft to a child with acute myeloid leukemia. This specimen consisted of PBMCs from the stem cell graft donor, obtained from the stem cell graft. The CDR3 region has the DNA TGTGCCAGCAGTTTATGGGGGGTGGCCTCGAGCACCGGGGAGCTGTTTTTT. Protein product: CASSLWGVASSTGELFF.